Listed below are T cell receptor beta chains from one sample, sequenced in a study of cytomegalovirus exposure and HLA in healthy donors. TCRdb's table, derived via immunoSEQ multiplex PCR, lists solely in-frame clones and lacks some. The repertoire holds about 170,000 clones, with approximately 78% as singletons. The source material was PBMCs. These receptors were taken from a girl between 2 and 10 years old in good health and CMV-seropositive. Both conserved end residues are part of each CDR3. A D gene is named only where the DNA matches it firmly. The size of a clone is reported for some rows only, either as once, few or many, or as a class for expanded clones.

clone_size | cdr3_length | j_call | d_call | v_call | cdr3_aa | cdr3_nt
- | 16 | TRBJ2-3 | - | TRBV10-1 | CASSESKASSTDTQYF | TGCGCCAGCAGTGAGTCGAAGGCTAGTAGCACAGATACGCAGTATTTT
- | 13 | TRBJ1-2 | - | TRBV28 | CASSLPSGNGYTF | TGTGCCAGCAGTTTGCCCTCAGGGAATGGCTACACCTTC
- | 15 | TRBJ1-1 | - | TRBV10-3 | CAISESVGPGTEAFF | TGTGCCATCAGTGAGTCCGTGGGGCCCGGCACTGAAGCTTTCTTT
- | 18 | TRBJ2-7 | TRBD2 | TRBV30 | CAWSPAGLAGGSSYEQYF | TGTGCCTGGAGTCCCGCGGGACTAGCGGGGGGGAGCTCCTACGAGCAGTACTTC
once | 13 | TRBJ2-4 | - | TRBV7-9 | CASSLEAENIQYF | TGTGCCAGCAGCTTAGAAGCTGAAAACATTCAGTACTTC
- | 11 | TRBJ2-1 | - | TRBV20-1 | CSARDMATQVF | TGCAGTGCTAGAGATATGGCTACCCAGGTCTTC
- | 17 | TRBJ2-4 | TRBD1 | TRBV30 | CAWSRGTGNLAKNIQYF | TGTGCCTGGAGTCGCGGGACAGGGAACCTAGCCAAAAACATTCAGTACTTC
once | 15 | TRBJ2-3 | TRBD1 | TRBV30 | CAWRDEGTGFPTQYF | TGTGCCTGGAGAGACGAGGGGACAGGGTTCCCGACGCAGTATTTT
few | 14 | TRBJ1-1 | TRBD1 | TRBV28 | CASVPGTGTSGAFF | TGTGCCAGCGTCCCCGGGACAGGGACGTCGGGAGCTTTCTTT
- | 14 | TRBJ2-7 | TRBD1 | TRBV30 | CAWSAGQGFHEQYF | TGTGCCTGGAGTGCCGGACAGGGGTTCCACGAGCAGTACTTC
- | 12 | TRBJ2-7 | TRBD2 | TRBV29-1 | CSVQAGGYEQYF | TGCAGCGTTCAAGCGGGGGGCTACGAGCAGTACTTC
- | 13 | TRBJ2-1 | TRBD1 | TRBV9 | CASATGETHEQFF | TGTGCCAGCGCCACAGGGGAGACGCATGAGCAGTTCTTC
once | 16 | TRBJ2-2 | - | TRBV11-2 | CASSFRVGVNTGELFF | TGTGCCAGCAGCTTTAGGGTAGGGGTGAACACCGGGGAGCTGTTTTTT
once | 12 | TRBJ2-1 | - | TRBV11-2 | CASSLAYNEQFF | TGTGCCAGCAGCTTAGCATACAATGAGCAGTTCTTC
- | 15 | TRBJ2-7 | TRBD1 | TRBV5-1 | CASSLGSDRGSEQYF | TGCGCCAGCAGCTTGGGATCGGACAGGGGGAGTGAGCAGTACTTC
- | 13 | TRBJ2-5 | - | TRBV30 | CAWSVDRWETQYF | TGTGCCTGGAGTGTCGACAGGTGGGAGACCCAGTACTTC
- | 14 | TRBJ1-2 | TRBD1 | TRBV30 | CAWSGDRVRYGYTF | TGTGCCTGGAGCGGCGACAGGGTTAGGTATGGCTACACCTTC
- | 14 | TRBJ1-2 | - | TRBV2 | CASTRSGQTYGYTF | TGTGCCAGCACTCGATCAGGCCAAACCTATGGCTACACCTTC
- | 15 | TRBJ2-5 | TRBD1 | TRBV10-1 | CASSRDRADQETQYF | TGCGCCAGCAGCCGGGACAGGGCCGACCAAGAGACCCAGTACTTC
- | 14 | TRBJ1-1 | - | TRBV30 | CAWSPREGNTEAFF | TGTGCCTGGAGTCCGCGGGAGGGGAACACTGAAGCTTTCTTT
- | 13 | TRBJ2-7 | - | TRBV10-2 | CASSPRDFYEQYF | TGCGCCAGTAGCCCCCGGGACTTTTACGAGCAGTACTTC
- | 14 | TRBJ2-7 | TRBD2 | TRBV4-1 | CASSQVGGTYEQYF | TGCGCCAGCAGCCAAGTGGGGGGGACCTACGAGCAGTACTTC
- | 15 | TRBJ1-2 | - | TRBV21-1 | CASSFRGNANYGYTF | TGTGCCAGCTCCTTCAGGGGAAATGCTAACTATGGCTACACCTTC
- | 15 | TRBJ1-2 | - | TRBV21-1 | CASSPRDRDNYGYTF | TGTGCCAGCAGCCCGCGGGACAGAGATAACTATGGCTACACCTTC
- | 13 | TRBJ1-1 | - | TRBV4-1 | CATATDSNTEAFF | TGCGCCACCGCGACCGACAGCAACACTGAAGCTTTCTTT
- | 15 | TRBJ2-7 | TRBD2 | TRBV5-6 | CASSLNGLAGGEQYF | TGTGCCAGCAGCTTAAACGGACTAGCGGGAGGTGAGCAGTACTTC
- | 14 | TRBJ1-2 | - | TRBV27 | CASRGLGGDYGYTF | TGTGCCAGCAGGGGACTCGGGGGGGACTATGGCTACACCTTC
- | 15 | TRBJ2-7 | - | TRBV28 | CASSLFRGLSYEQYF | TGTGCCAGCAGTTTATTTCGGGGTCTCTCCTACGAGCAGTACTTC
- | 12 | TRBJ1-2 | - | TRBV5-5 | CASSFRLRGYTF | TGTGCCAGCAGCTTTCGTCTGCGGGGCTACACCTTC
- | 12 | TRBJ2-1 | - | TRBV30 | CAWSPSSVEQFF | TGTGCCTGGAGCCCCTCGAGCGTTGAGCAGTTCTTC
- | 16 | TRBJ2-6 | TRBD1 | TRBV2 | CASSVTGGGGANVLTF | TGTGCCAGCAGTGTTACAGGGGGCGGTGGGGCCAACGTCCTGACTTTC
- | 16 | TRBJ1-5 | - | TRBV19 | CASRDMRRNPPQPQHF | TGTGCCAGTAGAGACATGCGACGGAACCCCCCCCAGCCCCAGCATTTT
- | 13 | TRBJ1-1 | - | TRBV30 | CAWSVATNTEAFF | TGTGCCTGGAGTGTAGCCACGAACACTGAAGCTTTCTTT
- | 14 | TRBJ1-4 | - | TRBV7-2 | CASSLFGDGEKLFF | TGTGCCAGCAGCTTATTCGGGGATGGGGAAAAACTGTTTTTT
- | 13 | TRBJ2-2 | TRBD2 | TRBV30 | CAWKREVPGELFF | TGTGCCTGGAAGCGGGAGGTCCCTGGGGAGCTGTTTTTT
- | 11 | TRBJ1-1 | - | TRBV10-3 | CAISGSGVPFF | TGTGCCATCAGTGGTTCCGGGGTGCCTTTCTTT
- | 16 | TRBJ2-3 | TRBD2 | TRBV13 | CASSQQRTSGTDTQYF | TGTGCCAGCAGCCAGCAGAGGACTAGCGGCACAGATACGCAGTATTTT
- | 14 | TRBJ2-7 | - | TRBV27 | CASSLRDGSYEQYF | TGTGCCAGCAGTTTACGTGACGGGAGCTACGAGCAGTACTTC
- | 11 | TRBJ2-7 | - | TRBV25-1 | CASSHSYEQYF | TGTGCCAGCAGCCACTCCTACGAGCAGTACTTC
- | 15 | TRBJ2-3 | TRBD2 | TRBV5-1 | CASSWTSGTTDTQYF | TGCGCCAGCAGCTGGACCAGCGGGACTACAGATACGCAGTATTTT
- | 13 | TRBJ1-5 | - | TRBV27 | CASSLAGNQPQHF | TGTGCCAGCAGTTTGGCGGGGAATCAGCCCCAGCATTTT
- | 14 | TRBJ1-2 | - | TRBV5-1 | CASSLNTGGYGYTF | TGCGCCAGCAGCCTGAACACAGGTGGCTATGGCTACACCTTC
- | 14 | TRBJ2-3 | - | TRBV30 | CAWSRRVRTDTQYF | TGTGCCTGGAGCCGGCGGGTTCGCACAGATACGCAGTATTTT
- | 15 | TRBJ2-5 | TRBD1 | TRBV4-1 | CASSPPPGQTETQYF | TGCGCCAGCAGCCCTCCTCCGGGACAGACAGAGACCCAGTACTTC
- | 15 | TRBJ2-2 | TRBD2 | TRBV30 | CASRGLAGNTGELFF | TGTGCCTCGCGGGGACTAGCGGGAAACACCGGGGAGCTGTTTTTT
- | 14 | TRBJ1-2 | TRBD1 | TRBV10-3 | CAISEQDRIYGYTF | TGTGCCATCAGTGAGCAGGACAGGATCTATGGCTACACCTTC
- | 11 | TRBJ1-4 | TRBD1 | TRBV28 | CASRGRQGTAF | TGTGCCAGCAGGGGGAGACAGGGGACCGCTTTT
- | 15 | TRBJ1-4 | TRBD1 | TRBV5-4 | CASSLRGTENEKLFF | TGTGCCAGCAGCTTACGAGGGACAGAGAATGAAAAACTGTTTTTT
- | 15 | TRBJ2-1 | - | TRBV5-4 | CASRLSRSSYNEQFF | TGTGCCAGCAGACTTAGCCGTAGCTCCTACAATGAGCAGTTCTTC
- | 14 | TRBJ2-2 | TRBD2 | TRBV19 | CASTYREVTGELFF | TGTGCCAGTACCTATCGGGAGGTCACCGGGGAGCTGTTTTTT
- | 12 | TRBJ1-1 | - | TRBV6-5 | CASSYRGGEAFF | TGTGCCAGCAGTTACAGGGGGGGGGAAGCTTTCTTT
- | 15 | TRBJ2-7 | TRBD2 | TRBV5-6 | CASSLGLADPYEQYF | TGTGCCAGCAGCTTGGGGCTAGCGGACCCCTACGAGCAGTACTTC
- | 14 | TRBJ2-7 | - | TRBV28 | CASSPQTGPYEQYF | TGTGCCAGCAGTCCGCAAACAGGGCCCTACGAGCAGTACTTC
- | 14 | TRBJ1-5 | - | TRBV28 | CASSPRQVKQPQHF | TGTGCCAGCAGTCCCCGACAGGTTAAACAGCCCCAGCATTTT
- | 16 | TRBJ2-2 | TRBD2 | TRBV5-1 | CASSDITSGRTGEPFF | TGCGCCAGCAGCGATATCACTAGCGGGAGAACCGGGGAGCCGTTTTTT
- | 13 | TRBJ1-2 | - | TRBV28 | CASTPGRDYGYTF | TGTGCCAGCACCCCCGGGAGGGACTATGGCTACACCTTC
- | 15 | TRBJ1-2 | TRBD1 | TRBV19 | CASSIFRDSLAGYTF | TGTGCCAGTAGTATTTTCCGGGACAGTCTGGCCGGCTACACCTTC
- | 13 | TRBJ2-4 | TRBD1 | TRBV29-1 | CSGAQGVQNIQYF | TGCAGCGGCGCGCAGGGGGTCCAAAACATTCAGTACTTC
- | 13 | TRBJ1-1 | - | TRBV28 | CASSFRPRGEAFF | TGTGCCAGCAGTTTCCGACCCAGGGGTGAAGCTTTCTTT
- | 14 | TRBJ2-3 | TRBD2 | TRBV30 | CAYEPGLGEDTQYF | TGTGCCTACGAGCCGGGACTAGGGGAAGATACGCAGTATTTT